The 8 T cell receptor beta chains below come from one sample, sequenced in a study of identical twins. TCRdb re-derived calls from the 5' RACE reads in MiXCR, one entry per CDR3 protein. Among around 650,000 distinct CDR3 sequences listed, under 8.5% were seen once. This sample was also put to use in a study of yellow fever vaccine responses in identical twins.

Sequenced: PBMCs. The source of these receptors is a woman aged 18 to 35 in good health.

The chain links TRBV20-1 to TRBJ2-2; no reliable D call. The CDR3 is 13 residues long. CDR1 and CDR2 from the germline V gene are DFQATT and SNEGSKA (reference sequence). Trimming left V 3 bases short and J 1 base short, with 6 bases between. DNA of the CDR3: TGCAGTGCTAGCCGCAAGAACACCGGGGAGCTGTTTTTT. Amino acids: CSASRKNTGELFF.

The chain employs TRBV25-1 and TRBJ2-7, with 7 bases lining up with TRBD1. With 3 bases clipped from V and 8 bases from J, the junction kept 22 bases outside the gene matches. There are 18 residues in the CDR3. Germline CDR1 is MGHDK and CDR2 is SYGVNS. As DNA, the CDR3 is TGTGCCAGCAGTGATTCCTCCCTGGGACAGACCGTCCTACGGAAGCAGTACTTC. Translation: CASSDSSLGQTVLRKQYF.

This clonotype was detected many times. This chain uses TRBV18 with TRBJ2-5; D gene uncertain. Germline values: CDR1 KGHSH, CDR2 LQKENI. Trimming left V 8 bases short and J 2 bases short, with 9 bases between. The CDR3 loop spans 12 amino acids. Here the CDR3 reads CASSPLQETQYF. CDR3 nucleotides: TGTGCCAGCAGCCCCCTTCAAGAGACCCAGTACTTC.

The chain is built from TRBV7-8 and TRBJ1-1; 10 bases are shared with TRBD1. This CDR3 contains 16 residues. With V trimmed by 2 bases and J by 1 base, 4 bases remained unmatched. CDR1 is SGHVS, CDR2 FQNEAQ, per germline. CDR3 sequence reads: CASSLRDRGTNTEAFF. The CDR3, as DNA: TGTGCCAGCAGCTTAAGGGACAGGGGAACGAACACTGAAGCTTTCTTT.

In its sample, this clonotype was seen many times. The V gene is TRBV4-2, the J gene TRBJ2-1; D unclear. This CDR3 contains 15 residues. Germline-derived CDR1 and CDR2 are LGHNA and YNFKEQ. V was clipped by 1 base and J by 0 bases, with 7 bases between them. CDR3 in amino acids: CASSQGPGSYNEQFF. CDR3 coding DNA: TGTGCCAGCAGCCAAGGGCCTGGCTCCTACAATGAGCAGTTCTTC.

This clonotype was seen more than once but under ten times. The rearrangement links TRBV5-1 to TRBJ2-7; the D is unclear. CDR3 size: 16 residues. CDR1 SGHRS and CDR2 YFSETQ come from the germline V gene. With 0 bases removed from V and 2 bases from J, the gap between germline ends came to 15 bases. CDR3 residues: CASSLGQPVVTYEQYF. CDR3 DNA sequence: TGCGCCAGCAGCTTGGGTCAGCCGGTGGTCACCTACGAGCAGTACTTC.

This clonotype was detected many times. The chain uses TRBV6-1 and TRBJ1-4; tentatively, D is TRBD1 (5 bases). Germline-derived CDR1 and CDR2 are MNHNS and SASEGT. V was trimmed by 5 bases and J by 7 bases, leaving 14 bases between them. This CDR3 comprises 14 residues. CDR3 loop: CASSRQPGAEKLFF. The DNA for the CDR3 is TGTGCCAGCAGTAGACAGCCAGGAGCTGAAAAACTGTTTTTT.

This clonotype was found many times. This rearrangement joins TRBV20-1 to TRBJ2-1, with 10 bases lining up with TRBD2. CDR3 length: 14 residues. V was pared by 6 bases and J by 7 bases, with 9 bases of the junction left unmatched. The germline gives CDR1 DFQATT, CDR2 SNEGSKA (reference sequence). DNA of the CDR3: TGCAGTGCGATAAGCGGGAGGGCCCCAAATGAGCAGTTCTTC. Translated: CSAISGRAPNEQFF.